This TCR beta chain was sequenced for a study of T cells in Graves' hyperthyroidism and ophthalmopathy. Exclusions: uncontrolled infection, other autoimmune disease, pregnancy, lactation. Germline V gives CDR1 PRHDT, CDR2 FYEKMQ (reference sequence). Trimming removed 4 bases from V and 6 bases from J, with 7 bases in between. This CDR3 is built from 12 residues. There were TCR beta CDR3 regions amplified from RNA transcripts. A first-round RT-PCR of the TCR CDR3 used the HTBI primer set. MiXCR, applied by TCRdb to the multiplex PCR reads, yields one record per CDR3 protein. Of roughly 350,000 distinct CDR3 sequences in the sample, approximately 15% were seen once. This clonotype was observed at least ten times.

The specimen was blood. The source is a woman in her twenties or thirties with Graves' ophthalmopathy. V gene TRBV13 combines with J gene TRBJ1-5; D is uncertain. The CDR3 nucleotides are TGTGCCAGCAGCTCACCCGGTCAGCCCCAGCATTTT. This codes for CASSSPGQPQHF. Full variable domain (remainder filled in from reference TRBV13 and TRBJ1-5): AAGVIQSPRHLIKEKRETATLKCYPIPRHDTVYWYQQGPGQDPQFLISFYEKMQSDKGSIPDRFSAQQFSDYHSELNMSSLELGDSALYFCASSSPGQPQHFGDGTRLSIL.